This TCR beta chain was captured by sequencing in a study of neurological immune-mediated disorders. TCRdb ran MiXCR on the 5' RACE reads and lists one entry per CDR3 protein. This table holds tens of thousands of distinct CDR3 sequences, 12% to 15% found once. Regarding time point: longitudinal time-point 1 (baseline). The CDR3 contains 16 residues. V shed 2 bases and J shed 5 bases, with 20 bases lying between them. The germline V gene has CDR1 SGHRS and CDR2 YFSETQ. Source material: PBMCs. This chain links TRBV5-1 with TRBJ2-7; possibly TRBD2 for D (5 bases). The receptor was isolated from a female donor with HTLV-1-associated myelopathy (HAM/TSP). The CDR3 protein is CASSLFSGVLIDEQYF. In DNA form, the CDR3 reads TGCGCCAGCAGCTTATTTTCCGGGGTGTTAATTGACGAGCAGTACTTC. The full variable domain, completed using reference TRBV5-1 and TRBJ2-7, is KAGVTQTPRYLIKTRGQQVTLSCSPISGHRSVSWYQQTPGQGLQFLFEYFSETQRNKGNFPGRFSGRQFSNSRSEMNVSTLELGDSALYLCASSLFSGVLIDEQYFGPGTRLTVT.